This entry features one T cell receptor (beta chain) sequence. The antigen is not known. This may come from a read error, since a much larger clone is one base off. Likely a read error: the CDR3 ends without its conserved phenylalanine or tryptophan. Unsorted whole blood served as the source of blood RNA, and germline DNA was extracted as well. Presurgery, approximately 3.9 milliliters of peripheral blood were collected. The entry originates in a study of tumor-infiltrating lymphocytes in primary liver carcinoma. Study in general: Aged between 30 and 69 years, the patients were men and women. Findings and limits, study-wide: CD8+ and CD4+ repertoires went uncompared, the samples being bulk unsorted. Tumor-adjacent and tumor-blood pairs shared a smaller degree of overlap than tumor region pairs.

TCR beta cDNA was reverse-transcribed from about 550 ng of total RNA. The reaction used a constant-region primer and ProtoScript II reverse transcriptase. Researchers made the TCR beta libraries by running three nested multiplex PCR rounds with slightly modified ARM-PCR. TRBV1-TRBV30 forward primers and a C-beta reverse primer were used in the first two PCR rounds, which each ran for about 10 cycles. TCRdb processed the multiplex PCR reads anew with MiXCR; each CDR3 protein has one entry. This sample has about 180,000 distinct CDR3 sequences, with 50% to 75% found just once. The CDR3 spans 13 residues. The ends were cut back, 3 bases at V and 9 bases at J, with 12 bases in the middle. Germline V CDR1 and CDR2: SGHVS, FQNEAQ.

The receptor was isolated from a middle-aged man with primary liver carcinoma and hepatitis B virus infection. Sample: peripheral blood. J is TRBJ2-1 and V is TRBV7-8; D might be TRBD2 (6 bases). DNA of the CDR3: TGTGCCAGCAGCTTGAGGGAGGCGACTGAGCAGTTCTCC. It translates to CASSLREATEQFS.